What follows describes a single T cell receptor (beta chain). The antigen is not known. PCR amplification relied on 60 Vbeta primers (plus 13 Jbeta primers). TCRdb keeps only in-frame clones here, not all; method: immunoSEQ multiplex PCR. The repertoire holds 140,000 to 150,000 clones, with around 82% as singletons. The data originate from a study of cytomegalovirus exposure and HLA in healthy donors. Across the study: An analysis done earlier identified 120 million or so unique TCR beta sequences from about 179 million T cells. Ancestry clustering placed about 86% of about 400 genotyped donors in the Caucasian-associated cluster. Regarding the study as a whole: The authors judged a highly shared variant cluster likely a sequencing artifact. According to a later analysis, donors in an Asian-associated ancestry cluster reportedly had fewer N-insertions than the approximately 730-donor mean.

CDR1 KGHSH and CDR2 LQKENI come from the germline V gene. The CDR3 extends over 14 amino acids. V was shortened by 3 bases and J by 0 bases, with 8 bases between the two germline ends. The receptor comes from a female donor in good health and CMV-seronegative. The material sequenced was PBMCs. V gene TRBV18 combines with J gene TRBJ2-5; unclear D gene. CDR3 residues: CASSPLTYQETQYF. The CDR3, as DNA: TGTGCCAGCTCACCCCTAACGTACCAAGAGACCCAGTACTTC.